Listed here are 31 T cell receptor beta chains from one sample, sequenced in a study of tumor-infiltrating lymphocytes in primary liver carcinoma. A constant-region primer primed TCR beta cDNA synthesis from about 550 ng of total RNA. Amplification in three nested multiplex PCR rounds with slightly modified ARM-PCR gave rise to TCR beta libraries. Each of the first two PCR rounds ran approximately 9 cycles with TRBV1-TRBV30 forward and C-beta reverse primers. TCRdb itself ran the multiplex PCR reads through MiXCR, one entry per CDR3 protein. The table has tens of thousands of distinct CDR3 sequences, around 70% seen once. The source material, about 18-31 mg of unsorted bulk tissue, was used to co-extract RNA and DNA. The sample taken for sequencing was liver tumor tissue from sampling region 1. Subset noted: tumor region T1, superior pole. The receptors stem from a man in his forties or fifties with primary liver carcinoma and hepatitis B virus infection.

With respect to this clonotype: Given the absence of the conserved phenylalanine or tryptophan at the CDR3 end, a read error is likely. The CDR3 region is CASSEQGDTGELFL. DNA for the CDR3: TGTGCCAGCAGTGAACAGGGGGATACCGGGGAGCTGTTTCTT. This chain joins TRBV6-1 and TRBJ2-2, with 7 bases fitting TRBD1. The germline CDR1 and CDR2 sequences are MNHNS and SASEGT. V was clipped by 2 bases and J by 5 bases; unmatched bases: 2. This CDR3 region has 14 residues.

The chain is built from TRBV11-2 and TRBJ2-5; no definite D call. V dropped 2 bases and J dropped 10 bases, with 11 bases sitting between them. Germline V gene lookup returns CDR1 SGHAT and CDR2 FQNNGV. The CDR3 totals 12 residues. CDR3 sequence (DNA): TGTGCCAGCAGCTTAACGGGTGACATCCAGTACTTC. Its protein is CASSLTGDIQYF.

The chain uses TRBV12-3 or TRBV12-4 and TRBJ2-7; D might be TRBD1 (6 bases). This CDR3 has 14 residues. Trimming removed 4 bases at V and 8 bases at J, with 18 bases between. As DNA, the CDR3 is TGTGCCAGCAGTTATACGACAGGATCCCACAAGCAGTACTTC. Translating it yields CASSYTTGSHKQYF.

Of note for this clonotype: At one of its ends the junction is not consistent with the germline gene, which may arise from a read error. The chain combines TRBV29-1 with TRBJ2-1; TRBD1 or TRBD2 may be the D gene (6 bases each). The CDR3 runs 12 residues. Germline assignment: CDR1 SQVTM and CDR2 ANQGSEA. CDR3 coding DNA: TGCAGCGGGGGGGCAGGGTACGATGAGCAGTCCTTC. Protein sequence: CSGGAGYDEQSF.

In DNA, the CDR3 is TGTGCCAGCAGTTTAACGGGAGTCAGCAAGCAGTACTTC. Translation gives CASSLTGVSKQYF. The chain combines TRBV12-3 or TRBV12-4 with TRBJ2-7, with D tentatively TRBD2 (6 bases). There are 13 residues in the CDR3. V lost 2 bases, J lost 8 bases, and 13 bases lay in between.

The V call is TRBV5-1, the J call TRBJ2-7; D tentatively reads TRBD1 or TRBD2 (5 bases each). This CDR3 has 15 amino acids. CDR1 SGHRS and CDR2 YFSETQ come from the germline V gene. V shed 0 bases and J shed 6 bases, with 16 bases lying between them. CDR3 coding DNA: TGCGCCAGCAGCTTGGTGCCGGGGCAGAGTTTCGAGCAGTACTTC. Translation: CASSLVPGQSFEQYF.

This clonotype was seen just once. The CDR3 ends on some other residue instead of the conserved phenylalanine or tryptophan, so this is likely a read error. The chain links TRBV6-1 to TRBJ1-2; D is undetermined. Germline-derived CDR1 and CDR2 are MNHNS and SASEGT. This CDR3 spans 13 amino acids. This chain's CDR3 is CASSAPDLYGYTL. DNA for the CDR3: TGTGCTAGCAGTGCGCCAGATCTATATGGCTACACCTTA.

This clonotype was seen ten or more times. This sequence joins TRBV7-8 and TRBJ2-7; D gene unclear. CDR1 and CDR2 (germline): SGHVS, FQNEAQ. There are 11 residues in the CDR3. Trimming stripped 5 bases from V and 2 bases from J, with 4 bases between. The CDR3 DNA reads as TGTGCCAGCAGCCCCGCCTACGAGCAGTACTTC. It yields the protein CASSPAYEQYF.

The genes are TRBV29-1 and TRBJ2-1; 9 nucleotides line up with TRBD2. This CDR3 is 14 amino acids long. From germline, CDR1 is SQVTM and CDR2 ANQGSEA. V lost 5 bases to trimming and J lost 8 bases; unmatched junction nucleotides: 10. CDR3 region: CSVYGSSGTDEQFF. CDR3 in DNA: TGCAGCGTTTATGGGTCTAGCGGGACGGATGAGCAGTTCTTC.

V usage is TRBV6-5 and J usage is TRBJ2-2; unclear D gene. The CDR3 runs to 15 residues. CDR1 and CDR2 (germline): MNHEY, SVGAGI. As DNA, the CDR3 is TGTGAAAGTAGTTACGCAGTGGACGGCACCGGGGAGCTGTTTTTT. It encodes CESSYAVDGTGELFF.

Concerning this clonotype itself: The junction and the germline gene differ at one end; a read error may be behind it. The V call is TRBV11-2, the J call TRBJ2-2, with 13 bases lining up with TRBD2. CDR1 is SGHAT, CDR2 FQNNGV, per germline. The CDR3 consists of 17 residues. This chain's CDR3 is CADSLLAGGPGTGGLFF. The DNA of the CDR3 is TGTGCCGACAGCTTACTAGCGGGAGGGCCTGGCACCGGGGGGCTGTTTTTT.

This clonotype is medium-sized. The rearrangement uses TRBV11-2 and TRBJ2-3; 7 nucleotides line up with TRBD1. This CDR3 has 15 residues. V dropped 0 bases and J dropped 3; count of bases not matched to a gene: 3. Germline CDR1 is SGHAT and CDR2 is FQNNGV. The CDR3 here is CASSLEQGWTDTQYF. CDR3 in DNA: TGTGCCAGCAGCTTAGAACAGGGGTGGACAGATACGCAGTATTTT.

Remarks on this clonotype: Because the CDR3 is missing its conserved closing phenylalanine or tryptophan, this is likely a read error. The limits of the CDR3 on the DNA are not certain, so only TCRdb's listed CDR3 is given. This CDR3 is CSVDNVRETQHS. The rearrangement joins TRBV29-1 to TRBJ2-5. Germline CDR1 SQVTM, CDR2 ANQGSEA. The CDR3 is made up of 12 amino acids, end residues included.

There are a few counts of this clonotype. A single base separates this from a much larger clone, so it may be a read error. The rearrangement links TRBV30 to TRBJ2-3; 11 bases are shared with TRBD2. The V segment lost 4 bases and the J segment 4 bases; nucleotides outside the gene matches: 7. The germline V gene has CDR1 GTSNPN and CDR2 SVGIG (reference sequence). The CDR3 runs to 15 residues. The CDR3 bases are TGTGCCTGGAATGTACTAGCGGGAGTCCCAGATACGCAGTATTTT. Protein: CAWNVLAGVPDTQYF.

This clonotype came up once. V and J are TRBV4-1 and TRBJ2-1; 7 nucleotides match TRBD2. The CDR3 runs to 14 residues. V lost 8 bases and J lost 1; bases outside the gene matches: 5. CDR1 MGHRA and CDR2 YSYEKL come from the germline V gene. The CDR3 protein is CASGREESYNEQFF. CDR3 DNA: TGCGCCAGCGGCCGGGAGGAGTCCTACAATGAGCAGTTCTTC.

About this clonotype itself: Without the conserved terminal phenylalanine or tryptophan, this CDR3 likely stems from a read error. No DNA is shown, since the ends of the CDR3 on it are uncertain; the CDR3 is the one TCRdb lists. This chain connects TRBV11-2 to TRBJ1-1; the table's D call TRBD1 went unverified against the DNA. The CDR3 extends over 14 residues, inclusive of both ends. Per germline, CDR1 SGHAT and CDR2 FQNNGV. CDR3 amino acids: CASSFSTGDTEVFS.

This clonotype was observed a few times. This rearrangement joins TRBV7-3 to TRBJ1-5; 7 bases align to TRBD1. CDR3 length: 16 residues. The germline V gene encodes CDR1 SGHTA and CDR2 FQGTGA. V lost 5 bases to trimming and J lost 1 base; unmatched junction nucleotides: 8. The CDR3 reads CASSMPQGDSNQPQHF. The DNA of the CDR3 is TGTGCCAGCAGCATGCCTCAGGGGGACAGCAATCAGCCCCAGCATTTT.

Remarks on this clonotype: The germline gene is not matched at one end of the junction; a read error may be the cause. The chain couples TRBV4-2 to TRBJ2-5; D gene uncertain. Germline CDR1 is LGHNA and CDR2 is YNFKEQ. This CDR3 has 11 amino acids. This CDR3 is CAGSHEETQCF. The CDR3 nucleotides read TGTGCCGGCAGCCATGAAGAGACCCAGTGCTTC.

In its sample, this clonotype was seen many times. The chain uses TRBV7-8 and TRBJ2-5; perhaps TRBD1 as D (7 bases). This CDR3 spans 13 amino acids. Germline values: CDR1 SGHVS, CDR2 FQNEAQ. V lost 5 bases and J lost 5, with 12 bases in between. CDR3 sequence: CASSPGGLETQYF. The CDR3, as DNA: TGTGCCAGCAGCCCAGGGGGGTTGGAGACCCAGTACTTC.

The V and J genes are TRBV12-3 or TRBV12-4 and TRBJ2-7; D is unresolved. The CDR3 length is 14 residues. V lost 10 bases, J lost 9 bases, and 25 bases lay in between. CDR3 region: CAILQSGRRFGQYF. The DNA for the CDR3 is TGTGCCATCCTCCAGAGTGGTCGGCGCTTCGGGCAGTACTTC.

About this clonotype itself: A much larger clone sits a single nucleotide away, making a read error possible. V usage is TRBV5-1 and J usage is TRBJ2-7; maybe TRBD1 (5 bases). CDR1 is SGHRS and CDR2 is YFSETQ in the germline V gene. This CDR3 contains 14 residues. CDR3 residues: CTSSSERGGYEQYF. The DNA for the CDR3 is TGCACCAGCAGCTCGGAAAGGGGCGGCTACGAGCAGTACTTC. Combining the CDR3 with reference TRBV5-1 and TRBJ2-7 gives the whole variable domain KAGVTQTPRYLIKTRGQQVTLSCSPISGHRSVSWYQQTPGQGLQFLFEYFSETQRNKGNFPGRFSGRQFSNSRSEMNVSTLELGDSALYLCTSSSERGGYEQYFGPGTRLTVT.

This clonotype was picked up many times. The chain links TRBV29-1 to TRBJ2-7; 9 nucleotides align to TRBD1. The CDR3 totals 14 residues. V lost 8 bases, J lost 4 bases, and 12 bases stayed unmatched. Germline loops: CDR1 SQVTM, CDR2 ANQGSEA. CDR3 sequence (DNA): TGCAGCACTAGAACAGGGGGCGCAGTTTACGAGCAGTACTTC. Protein: CSTRTGGAVYEQYF.

Comments on this clonotype: Compared with germline, one end of the junction differs, possibly owing to a read error. This chain links TRBV2 with TRBJ1-6, with D unclear. The V gene's germline CDR1 is SNHLY and CDR2 FYNNEI. CDR3 length: 13 residues. The CDR3 loop is CAGEETPNSALHF. CDR3 bases: TGTGCAGGCGAGGAAACCCCCAATTCAGCCCTCCACTTT. Combining the CDR3 with reference TRBV2 and TRBJ1-6 gives the whole variable domain EPEVTQTPSHQVTQMGQEVILRCVPISNHLYFYWYRQILGQKVEFLVSFYNNEISEKSEIFDDQFSVERPDGSNFTLKIRSTKLEDSAMYFCAGEETPNSALHFGNGTRLTVT.

The J gene is TRBJ2-1, the V gene TRBV5-1; 8 bases line up with TRBD2. In germline, CDR1 is SGHRS, CDR2 YFSETQ. CDR3 length: 16 amino acids. The CDR3, as DNA: TGCATCAGCAGCCACTTAGCGGGGCCAGATGGGGATGAGCAGTTCTTC. Translation gives CISSHLAGPDGDEQFF.

This clonotype appeared a single time. It is likely a read error, because the conserved phenylalanine at the end of the CDR3 is missing. The CDR3 protein is CSVTAGAQMNTEAFY. CDR3 sequence (DNA): TGCAGCGTCACAGCAGGGGCCCAAATGAACACTGAAGCTTTCTAT. This sequence joins TRBV29-1 and TRBJ1-1, with a possible D match to TRBD1 (6 bases). In germline, CDR1 is SQVTM, CDR2 ANQGSEA. V lost 6 bases to trimming and J lost 0 bases, with 17 bases between them. This CDR3 contains 15 residues.

The gene calls are TRBV18 and TRBJ2-5; the match to TRBD1 covers 9 bases. The length of the CDR3 is 15 residues. Germline CDR1 is KGHSH and CDR2 is LQKENI. After removal of 5 bases from V and 2 bases from J, the junction contained 6 bases not matched to a gene. The CDR3 nucleotides read TGTGCCAGCTCAACCGGGACAGGGATACAAGAGACCCAGTACTTC. As protein: CASSTGTGIQETQYF.

The J gene is TRBJ2-3, the V gene TRBV11-2, with 8 bases identical to TRBD2. J lost 2 bases, V lost 2 bases, and 12 bases had no gene match. The CDR3 runs to 18 residues. CDR1 SGHAT and CDR2 FQNNGV come from the germline V gene. The DNA for the CDR3 is TGTGCCAGCAGCTTAATTACGGGGGGCGGGAGGTCCACAGATACGCAGTATTTT. Translated: CASSLITGGGRSTDTQYF.

V and J are TRBV7-9 and TRBJ2-2; D is unresolved. The germline V and J ends were trimmed by 6 bases and 6 bases, with 20 bases remaining between them. This CDR3 spans 16 amino acids. Germline values: CDR1 SEHNR, CDR2 FQNEAQ (reference sequence). CDR3 DNA sequence: TGTGCCAGCAGTTCACATGGACCCACTTACCCCGGGGAGCTGTTTTTT. This encodes CASSSHGPTYPGELFF.

As concerns this clonotype: Relative to the germline gene, one junction end is altered; a read error may explain this. In nucleotides, the CDR3 is TGTGTCAGCAGCCAAGGCTGGGCTGAAGCTTTCTTT. Translated: CVSSQGWAEAFF. J is TRBJ1-1 and V is TRBV14; no firm D call. Germline CDR1 and CDR2: SGHDN and FVKESK. The CDR3 spans 12 residues.

This clonotype was observed at least ten times. The rearrangement joins TRBV6-5 to TRBJ2-2; no clear D gene. Germline V gene lookup returns CDR1 MNHEY and CDR2 SVGAGI. Trimming took off 6 bases at V and 3 bases at J, with 8 bases between the two ends. The CDR3 is made up of 13 amino acids. The CDR3 here is CASSPRYTGELFF. In nucleotides, the CDR3 is TGTGCCAGCAGCCCCCGGTACACCGGGGAGCTGTTTTTT.

To note about this clonotype: Since no conserved phenylalanine or tryptophan closes the CDR3, a read error is the likely cause. This chain connects TRBV11-2 to TRBJ2-2; D not certain. Looked up from germline, CDR1 is SGHAT and CDR2 is FQNNGV. V was trimmed by 6 bases and J by 5 bases, leaving 19 bases between them. The CDR3 extends over 16 amino acids. The CDR3 DNA reads as TGTGCCAGCAGATTTGAATATCATGATAGGACCGGGGAGCTGTTTATT. It specifies CASRFEYHDRTGELFI.